This T cell receptor (beta chain) was obtained from a study of T cells in Graves' hyperthyroidism and ophthalmopathy. Germline CDR1 and CDR2: DFQATT and SNEGSKA (reference sequence). CDR3 length: 15 residues. V lost 5 bases, J lost 1 base, and 17 bases lay in between. Authors of the study amplified TCR beta CDR3 regions from RNA transcripts. The TCR CDR3 was amplified in a first-round RT-PCR using the HTBI primer set. TCRdb analysed the multiplex PCR reads with MiXCR anew, one entry per CDR3 protein. The sample lists about 740,000 distinct CDR3 sequences; 12% to 15% were seen once. This clonotype was seen more than once but under ten times. Antigen unknown. Overall study results and limits: Appearing also in blood were most of the thyroid clonotypes expanded above 0.001.

Material: blood. The sequence came from a woman younger than 35 with Graves' hyperthyroidism. The chain employs TRBV20-1 and TRBJ1-1, with a tentative D call TRBD1 (5 bases). CDR3 sequence: CSAPPWGNTNTEAFF. The CDR3 DNA is TGCAGTGCTCCTCCATGGGGCAATACGAACACTGAAGCTTTCTTT.